This T cell receptor (beta chain) was retrieved from a study of molecular identifiers for immune sequencing clone quantification. The J segment lost 10 bases and the V segment lost 3 bases, leaving 12 bases of the junction unmatched. Germline CDR1 is MNHEY and CDR2 is SMNVEV (reference sequence). This CDR3 has 15 amino acids. The authors gated naive CD8 T cells as CD8+CD4-CCR7+CD45RA+ for sorting. Regarding this clonotype: The antigen is undetermined.

Making the bulk TCR libraries relied on previously described methods and listed TCR primers. TCRdb independently ran MiXCR on the PCR reads; one entry per CDR3 protein. The sample has approximately 550,000 distinct CDR3 sequences, around 23% seen once. Study-wide results and limits: Among 800,000 to 1,000,000 naive cells, spiked Jurkat TCR RNA from a single cell was reportedly detectable. Naive cells had under 1% of molecules in clones above 20 RNA copies, effectors over 98%.

Sequencing was carried out using naive CD8+ T cells from blood, with Jurkat cell RNA spiked in. Subset denoted: FACS-sorted CD8+CD4-CCR7+CD45RA+ naive T cells. This TCR was sampled from a human donor in good health. Some libraries in this study had Jurkat cell RNA spiked in. The rearrangement joins TRBV27 to TRBJ1-1; 9 positions match TRBD1. In DNA, the CDR3 is TGTGCCAGCAGTTTGGGACAGGGCTACACTATGCGAGCTTTCTTT. It encodes CASSLGQGYTMRAFF.